The sequence of this TCR beta chain was determined in a study of beta chain features in type 1 diabetes. Study-level results: In cDNA sequencing, cells with high TCR expression could be over-represented.

To note about this clone: Its antigen is undetermined.

This CDR3 region has 16 residues. Germline lookup yields CDR1 SGHRS and CDR2 YFSETQ. Trimming stripped 4 bases from V and 2 bases from J, with 15 bases between. The study reverse transcribed the entire isolated RNA, so it sequenced expressed TCRB transcripts. Data came from immunoSEQ multiplex PCR; TCRdb stores just in-frame clones and leaves some out. Of hundreds of thousands of clones detected, roughly two thirds appear once; the ten largest clones hold approximately 0.05%. The source material was naive CD4+ T cells from blood. The rearrangement joins TRBV5-1 to TRBJ2-2, with D maybe TRBD1 (6 bases). This sequence was found in a man in his thirties or forties in good health. The CDR3 nucleotides are TGCGCCAGCAGCCCCGGTGTGGGGGCTAACACCGGGGAGCTGTTTTTT. Its protein is CASSPGVGANTGELFF.